This TCR beta chain comes out of a study of T cell responses to AZD1222 COVID-19 vaccine. Here immunoSEQ multiplex PCR was the method, and the copy in TCRdb shows in-frame clones only, minus some. The sample lists about 180,000 clones; under 95% were seen once. CDR1 and CDR2 (germline): SGHTS, YDEGEE. V shed 3 bases, J shed 5 bases, and the junction held 7 bases outside the gene matches. The CDR3 loop spans 15 amino acids. Sequencing was performed on peripheral blood, taken 28 days after the second AZD1222 dose. This sequence was found in an adult who received the AZD1222 COVID-19 vaccine. This sequence joins TRBV5-8 and TRBJ1-4, with 7 positions matching TRBD1. DNA of the CDR3: TGTGCCAGCAGCTCATTGGGACAGTCGAATGAAAAACTGTTTTTT. As protein: CASSSLGQSNEKLFF.